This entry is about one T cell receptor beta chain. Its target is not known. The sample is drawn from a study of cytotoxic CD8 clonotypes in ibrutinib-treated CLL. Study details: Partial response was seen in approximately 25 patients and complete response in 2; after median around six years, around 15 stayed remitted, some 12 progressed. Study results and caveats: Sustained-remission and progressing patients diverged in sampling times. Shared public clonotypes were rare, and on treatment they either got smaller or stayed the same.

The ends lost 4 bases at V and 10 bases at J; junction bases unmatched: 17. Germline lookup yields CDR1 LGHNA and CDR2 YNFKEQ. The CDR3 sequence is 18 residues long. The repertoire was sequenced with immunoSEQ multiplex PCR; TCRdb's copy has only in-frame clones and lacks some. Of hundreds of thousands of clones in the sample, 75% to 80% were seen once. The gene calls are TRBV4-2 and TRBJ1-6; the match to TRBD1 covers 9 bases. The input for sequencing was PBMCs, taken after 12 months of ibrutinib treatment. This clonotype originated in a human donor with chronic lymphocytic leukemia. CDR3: CASSLKGATGGAWSPLHF. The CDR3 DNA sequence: TGTGCCAGCAGCCTTAAAGGGGCCACAGGGGGCGCATGGTCACCCCTCCACTTT.